This T cell receptor beta chain emerged from a study of high-grade serous ovarian cancer treatment subgroups. Turning to the study itself: Each sample yielded on average roughly 7,500 unique TCR beta rearrangements from approximately 13,000 reads.

General study points: Tumors within one patient showed repertoire similarity of about 0.095 to 0.79. These tumor repertoires lack spatial information from bulk sequencing.

This CDR3 has 15 amino acids. Germline lookup yields CDR1 SGHAT and CDR2 FQNNGV. With 1 base removed from V and 1 base from J, the gap between germline ends came to 8 bases. Tumor tissue was taken before any definitive surgery or chemotherapy was given. Sequenced by immunoSEQ multiplex PCR; TCRdb stores in-frame clones only, minus some. The data show about 2,700 clones, approximately 70% seen once. This clone was picked up a small number of times. What it recognizes is unknown. The sequencing sample was made of tumor tissue. This chain joins TRBV11-2 and TRBJ2-1; either TRBD1 or TRBD2 may fit D (5 bases each). This TCR was sampled from a human donor with high-grade serous ovarian cancer. CDR3 amino acids: CASSLGGASYNEQFF. CDR3 DNA sequence: TGTGCCAGCAGCTTAGGAGGGGCGTCCTACAATGAGCAGTTCTTC.